A single sample gave rise to the 27 T cell receptor beta chains below, sequenced in a study of blood T cell repertoires in COVID-19. TCRdb's table, derived via immunoSEQ multiplex PCR, lists solely in-frame clones and lacks some. The repertoire holds some 270,000 clones, with approximately 90% as singletons. Sequencing was performed on peripheral blood. The receptors come from a man in his thirties or forties with acute or convalescent COVID-19.

This clone was seen just once. V and J are TRBV2 and TRBJ1-5; no clear D. Deletions cut 5 bases from V and 4 bases from J, with 12 bases between. CDR1 is SNHLY, CDR2 FYNNEI, per germline. The CDR3 consists of 14 residues. As DNA, the CDR3 is TGTGCCAGCAGTCAGGACGGACTAAATCAGCCCCAGCATTTT. Its translation is CASSQDGLNQPQHF.

V usage is TRBV27 and J usage is TRBJ2-3, with TRBD2 identical over 10 bases. Germline loops: CDR1 MNHEY, CDR2 SMNVEV (reference sequence). This CDR3 is 15 amino acids long. Unmatched junction bases numbered 9, after V lost 5 bases and J lost 7 bases. The CDR3 loop is CASSPSGGAEYTQYF. The CDR3 nucleotides are TGTGCCAGCAGTCCCAGCGGGGGGGCTGAATATACGCAGTATTTT.

The rearrangement uses TRBV30 and TRBJ1-1; tentatively, D is TRBD1 (6 bases). Looked up from germline, CDR1 is GTSNPN and CDR2 is SVGIG (reference sequence). The V end lost 2 bases, the J end lost 5 bases, and 15 bases lay between the germline ends. The CDR3 is 14 residues long. CDR3 in DNA: TGTGCCTGGAGTCTGCCTGGGGGCAGAACTGAAGCTTTCTTT. It is translated as CAWSLPGGRTEAFF.

In this sample, this clone turned up a few times. This chain connects TRBV7-9 to TRBJ2-1; no clear D gene. CDR3 length equals 17 residues. V lost 2 bases and J lost 6, with 20 bases in between. Germline CDR1 is SEHNR and CDR2 is FQNEAQ (reference sequence). CDR3 protein: CASSLKRSENRGNEQFF. In DNA form, the CDR3 reads TGTGCCAGCAGCTTAAAGAGGTCGGAAAACCGAGGCAATGAGCAGTTCTTC.

The chain couples TRBV6-9 to TRBJ2-1; 13 positions match TRBD2. Germline lookup yields CDR1 MNHGY and CDR2 SVAAGI. V lost 5 bases to trimming and J lost 1 base; unmatched junction nucleotides: 8. The CDR3 spans 18 residues. CDR3 sequence: CASSSWTSGRGSYNEQFF. CDR3 DNA sequence: TGTGCCAGCAGTAGCTGGACTAGCGGGAGAGGGTCCTACAATGAGCAGTTCTTC.

CDR3 DNA: TGTGCCAGCAGCCCCTCGGGGGGTTCGAACACTGAAGCTTTCTTT. Translation gives CASSPSGGSNTEAFF. The chain links TRBV7-3 to TRBJ1-1; maybe TRBD1 (5 bases). The CDR3 has 15 residues. V gave up 5 bases and J gave up 1 base, with 14 bases separating them. Germline CDR1 reads SGHTA; CDR2 reads FQGTGA.

The chain joins TRBV6-5 to TRBJ2-6; D gene ambiguous. Trimming cost V 9 bases and J 1 base, with 4 bases left between them. Germline CDR1 and CDR2: MNHEY and SVGAGI. The CDR3 length is 12 residues. CDR3 residues: CASNSGANVLTF. The DNA for the CDR3 is TGTGCCAGTAATTCTGGGGCCAACGTCCTGACTTTC.

For this clone: The sample carries other DNA sequences with the same CDR3. The chain links TRBV18 to TRBJ1-1; D call uncertain. The CDR3 runs to 16 residues. V was trimmed by 3 bases and J by 5 bases, leaving 19 bases between them. Germline CDR1 and CDR2: KGHSH and LQKENI. CDR3 loop: CASSPPGGYRETEAFF. CDR3 DNA: TGTGCCAGCTCACCGCCGGGCGGCTACCGGGAGACTGAAGCTTTCTTT.

The chain links TRBV5-1 to TRBJ2-3; D not resolved. Germline V gene lookup returns CDR1 SGHRS and CDR2 YFSETQ. The CDR3 totals 14 residues. V was pared by 0 bases and J by 2 bases, with 7 bases between. The CDR3: CASSLGWATDTQYF. As DNA, the CDR3 is TGCGCCAGCAGCTTGGGTTGGGCCACAGATACGCAGTATTTT.

The chain joins TRBV7-8 to TRBJ1-5, with TRBD1 matching 7 bases. The CDR3 extends over 14 amino acids. Germline V lookup: CDR1 SGHVS, CDR2 FQNEAQ. V was pared by 6 bases and J by 9 bases, with 11 bases of the junction left unmatched. The CDR3 spells CASSRAGGTWPQHF. The DNA of the CDR3 is TGTGCCAGCAGTAGGGCAGGGGGGACTTGGCCCCAGCATTTT.

This clone has only one observation. This chain connects TRBV7-6 to TRBJ1-6; 8 nucleotides line up with TRBD1. Germline CDR1 and CDR2: SGHVS and FNYEAQ. With V trimmed by 5 bases and J by 8 bases, 14 bases remained unmatched. The CDR3 sequence is 17 residues long. The CDR3 is CASSQGDYYRGYSPLHF. CDR3 nucleotide sequence: TGTGCCAGCAGCCAAGGGGATTACTACAGGGGGTATTCACCCCTCCACTTT.

The genes are TRBV7-9 and TRBJ2-1; D may be TRBD1 (5 bases). Trimming took off 3 bases at V and 7 bases at J, with 16 bases between the two ends. The CDR3 consists of 15 residues. Germline loops: CDR1 SEHNR, CDR2 FQNEAQ (reference sequence). The CDR3 coding sequence is TGTGCCAGCAGCTTTGTAGGGGCTAGAAGGAATGAGCAGTTCTTC. Its translation is CASSFVGARRNEQFF.

V and J are TRBV28 and TRBJ2-1; tentative D call: TRBD2 (6 bases). V was cut by 6 bases and J by 7 bases, with 16 bases left in between. The CDR3 is 14 residues long. Germline V gene data show CDR1 as MDHEN and CDR2 as SYDVKM. CDR3 in DNA: TGTGCCAGCAGCCCCAAGGGCGGGAAGAATGAGCAGTTCTTC. Its protein product is CASSPKGGKNEQFF. The whole variable domain, remainder taken from reference TRBV28 and TRBJ2-1, is DVKVTQSSRYLVKRTGEKVFLECVQDMDHENMFWYRQDPGLGLRLIYFSYDVKMKEKGDIPEGYSVSREKKERFSLILESASTNQTSMYLCASSPKGGKNEQFFGPGTRLTVL.

The chain is built from TRBV27 and TRBJ1-4; TRBD1 matches at 10 bases. Germline V gene sequence: CDR1 MNHEY, CDR2 SMNVEV (reference sequence). The CDR3 consists of 15 residues. V gave up 0 bases and J gave up 7 bases; unmatched junction bases: 2. The CDR3 protein is CASSLSGTGVEKLFF. The DNA for the CDR3 is TGTGCCAGCAGTTTATCCGGGACAGGGGTTGAAAAACTGTTTTTT.

The rearrangement joins TRBV5-1 to TRBJ2-5; D gene uncertain. Trimming removed 4 bases at V and 5 bases at J, with 18 bases between. The CDR3 runs to 15 residues. The germline V gene encodes CDR1 SGHRS and CDR2 YFSETQ. The CDR3, as DNA: TGCGCCAGCAGCCCCACCCCTGGCGCGGTGGAGACCCAGTACTTC. As protein: CASSPTPGAVETQYF.

This chain connects TRBV5-4 to TRBJ2-6; tentative D call: TRBD1 (6 bases). Trimming cost V 4 bases and J 4 bases, with 15 bases left between them. The CDR3 sequence is 16 residues long. Germline lookup yields CDR1 SGHNT and CDR2 YYREEE (reference sequence). CDR3 sequence reads: CASSPTRGRGANVLTF. DNA of the CDR3: TGTGCCAGCAGCCCAACCAGGGGTCGAGGGGCCAACGTCCTGACTTTC. The full variable domain, completed using reference TRBV5-4 and TRBJ2-6, is ETGVTQSPTHLIKTRGQQVTLRCSSQSGHNTVSWYQQALGQGPQFIFQYYREEENGRGNFPPRFSGLQFPNYSSELNVNALELDDSALYLCASSPTRGRGANVLTFGAGSRLTVL.

The rearrangement links TRBV19 to TRBJ2-1, with a weak D call TRBD1 (6 bases). V was clipped by 3 bases and J by 6 bases, with 18 bases between them. Germline V gene lookup returns CDR1 LNHDA and CDR2 SQIVND (reference sequence). This CDR3 comprises 16 residues. In DNA form, the CDR3 reads TGTGCCAGTAGTATTTTCGGTCCAGGGGAGAGCAATGAGCAGTTCTTC. Amino acids: CASSIFGPGESNEQFF.

The rearrangement joins TRBV30 to TRBJ2-2; D is perhaps TRBD1 (6 bases). V was pared by 1 base and J by 4 bases, with 10 bases between. Germline assignment: CDR1 GTSNPN and CDR2 SVGIG (reference sequence). CDR3 length equals 14 residues. The CDR3, as DNA: TGTGCCTGGAGTGGGACAGTGGGCACCGGGGAGCTGTTTTTT. As protein: CAWSGTVGTGELFF.

The J gene is TRBJ2-1, the V gene TRBV23-1, with TRBD1 as a possible D gene (6 bases). TRBV23-1 counts as an open reading frame of uncertain function. Trimming pared 6 bases from V and 6 bases from J, leaving 21 bases between. The CDR3 is made up of 16 amino acids. The CDR3 loop is CASRMGQGPKPNEQFF. The DNA for the CDR3 is TGCGCCAGCAGGATGGGGCAGGGGCCCAAACCCAATGAGCAGTTCTTC.

This clone was detected once. This chain joins TRBV7-3 and TRBJ2-5, with D possibly being TRBD2 (6 bases). There are 15 residues in the CDR3. CDR1 is SGHTA and CDR2 is FQGTGA in the germline V gene. V lost 2 bases and J 2 bases, leaving 12 bases between the germline ends. The CDR3 region has the DNA TGTGCCAGCAGCTTAGAGTTGGGGGGTCAAGAGACCCAGTACTTC. It codes for CASSLELGGQETQYF.

V and J are TRBV12-3 or TRBV12-4 and TRBJ1-1; D not certain. This CDR3 is 12 amino acids long. The V gene lost 1 base and the J gene lost 9 bases, with 9 bases spanning the gap. CDR3 loop: CASSLGWSKAFF. CDR3 DNA: TGTGCCAGCAGTTTAGGGTGGAGTAAAGCTTTCTTT.

CDR3: CASSLAGTSTDTQYF. In nucleotides, the CDR3 is TGCGCCAGCAGCTTGGCGGGGACTAGCACAGATACGCAGTATTTT. J is TRBJ2-3 and V is TRBV5-1; tentative D call: TRBD2 (6 bases). This CDR3 is built from 15 residues. Germline lookup yields CDR1 SGHRS and CDR2 YFSETQ. V was pared by 0 bases and J by 0 bases, with 8 bases between.

This clone was observed a handful of times. V usage is TRBV6-5 and J usage is TRBJ2-1; 10 bases map to TRBD2. V trimming: 8 bases; J trimming: 8 bases; junction bases outside the gene matches: 9. The germline V gene encodes CDR1 MNHEY and CDR2 SVGAGI. The CDR3 totals 14 residues. The CDR3 bases are TGTGCCAGCGTGGAAGCGGGAGGGCTGTATGAGCAGTTCTTC. Its translation: CASVEAGGLYEQFF.

CDR3 sequence (DNA): TGCAGCGCGCGAGGTTTCGATGAGCAGTTCTTC. Translated: CSARGFDEQFF. This chain connects TRBV29-1 to TRBJ2-1; D is unclear. The CDR3 loop spans 11 amino acids. Trimming left V 7 bases short and J 8 bases short, with 12 bases between. Germline CDR1 SQVTM, CDR2 ANQGSEA.

This chain connects TRBV18 to TRBJ1-5; D might be TRBD1 (5 bases). Germline V gene data show CDR1 as KGHSH and CDR2 as LQKENI. V lost 4 bases to trimming and J lost 4 bases, with 14 bases between them. The CDR3 covers 15 residues. Here the CDR3 DNA reads TGTGCCAGCTCACAAACCGACAGCCCAAATCAGCCCCAGCATTTT. This encodes CASSQTDSPNQPQHF.

This chain uses TRBV27 with TRBJ2-3, with TRBD2 matching 8 bases. From germline, CDR1 is MNHEY and CDR2 SMNVEV (reference sequence). This CDR3 spans 14 amino acids. The V segment lost 6 bases and the J segment 2 bases; nucleotides outside the gene matches: 4. For the CDR3, the DNA is TGTGCCAGCAGCCCGGGAGGGTACACAGATACGCAGTATTTT. Its translation is CASSPGGYTDTQYF.

The rearrangement uses TRBV28 and TRBJ1-5; D is uncertain. V was pared by 5 bases and J by 3 bases, with 17 bases between. Germline CDR1 MDHEN, CDR2 SYDVKM. The CDR3 totals 16 residues. The CDR3 nucleotides are TGTGCCAGCAGTCCTTACAGCAGCCACAACAATCAGCCCCAGCATTTT. It yields the protein CASSPYSSHNNQPQHF.